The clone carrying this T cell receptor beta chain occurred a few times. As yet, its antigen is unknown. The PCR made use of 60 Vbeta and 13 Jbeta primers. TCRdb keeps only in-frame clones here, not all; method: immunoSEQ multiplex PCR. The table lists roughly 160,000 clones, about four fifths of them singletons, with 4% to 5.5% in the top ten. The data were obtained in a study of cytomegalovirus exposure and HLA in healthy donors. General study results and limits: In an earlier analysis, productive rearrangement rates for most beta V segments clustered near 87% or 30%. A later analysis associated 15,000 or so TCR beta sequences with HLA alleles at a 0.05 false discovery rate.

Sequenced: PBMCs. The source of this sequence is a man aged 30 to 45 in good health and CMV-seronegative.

CDR3 loop: CASSFYTEVDIQYF. CDR3 DNA: TGTGCCAGCAGCTTCTATACCGAGGTCGACATTCAGTACTTC. The chain has TRBV5-5 and TRBJ2-4; D is unclear. Germline V gene data show CDR1 as SGHKS and CDR2 as YYEKEE (reference sequence). The CDR3 loop spans 14 amino acids. Trimming left V 2 bases short and J 8 bases short, with 14 bases between.